This T cell receptor (beta chain) was obtained from a study of blood T cell repertoires in COVID-19. Germline V gives CDR1 LGHNT, CDR2 FRNRAP. The length of the CDR3 is 12 residues. Trimming cost V 1 base and J 7 bases, with 7 bases left between them. This clone was counted between two and nine times. Produced via immunoSEQ multiplex PCR; TCRdb's table is partial and in-frame only. This table holds approximately 230,000 clones, about nine tenths found once. The sequencing input was PBMCs or T cells enriched from blood (not recorded which). The chain is built from TRBV12-5 and TRBJ1-1; D uncertain. This clonotype originated in a man aged 40-49 years who had recovered from COVID-19. The chain's CDR3 is CASGLEWLEAFF. CDR3 DNA sequence: TGTGCTAGTGGTTTGGAGTGGCTTGAAGCTTTCTTT.